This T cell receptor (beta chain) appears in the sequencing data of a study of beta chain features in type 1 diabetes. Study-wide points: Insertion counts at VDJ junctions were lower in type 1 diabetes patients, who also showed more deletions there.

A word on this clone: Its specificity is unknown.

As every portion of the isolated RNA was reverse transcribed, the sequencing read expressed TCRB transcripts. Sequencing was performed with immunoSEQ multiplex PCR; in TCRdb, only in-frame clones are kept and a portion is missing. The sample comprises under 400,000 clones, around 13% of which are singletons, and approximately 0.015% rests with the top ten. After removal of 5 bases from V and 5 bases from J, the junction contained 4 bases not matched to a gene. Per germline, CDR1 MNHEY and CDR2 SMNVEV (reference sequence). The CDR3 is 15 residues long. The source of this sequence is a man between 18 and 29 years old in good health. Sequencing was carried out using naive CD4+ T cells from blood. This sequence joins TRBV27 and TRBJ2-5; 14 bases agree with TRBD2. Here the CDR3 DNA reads TGTGCCAGCAGTCGGACTAGCGGGAGGTTTGAGACCCAGTACTTC. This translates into CASSRTSGRFETQYF.